Presented here are 25 T cell receptor beta chains from one specimen sequenced in a study of T cells after posttransplantation cyclophosphamide. Measured with immunoSEQ multiplex PCR; TCRdb has only the in-frame clones, and not every one. Of several thousand clones listed, 85% to 90% are singletons. Sequenced input: memory CD4+ T cells sorted from PBMCs. The receptors were gathered from a woman aged 60-75 years in good health, CMV-negative, and a related stem cell transplant donor.

The genes are TRBV28 and TRBJ1-2; D ambiguous. V lost 5 bases, J lost 4 bases, and 14 bases lay in between. CDR3 length equals 14 residues. Germline V gives CDR1 MDHEN, CDR2 SYDVKM. CDR3 sequence reads: CASSPPDKFYGYTF. CDR3 coding DNA: TGTGCCAGCAGTCCCCCCGACAAATTCTATGGCTACACCTTC.

There are a few counts of this clone. V gene TRBV7-2 combines with J gene TRBJ2-1; D possibly corresponds to TRBD1 (7 bases). The V gene's germline CDR1 is SGHTA and CDR2 FQGNSA. The V end lost 9 bases, the J end lost 3 bases, and 18 bases lay between the germline ends. The CDR3 consists of 15 residues. Here the CDR3 reads CASSSMQGGYNEQFF. Here the CDR3 DNA reads TGTGCCAGTTCCTCAATGCAGGGGGGCTACAATGAGCAGTTCTTC. Together with reference TRBV7-2 and TRBJ2-1, the CDR3 gives the full variable domain: GAGVSQSPSNKVTEKGKDVELRCDPISGHTALYWYRQSLGQGLEFLIYFQGNSAPDKSGLPSDRFSAERTGGSVSTLTIQRTQQEDSAVYLCASSSMQGGYNEQFFGPGTRLTVL.

Remarks on this clone: Other DNA sequences from this sample encode an identical CDR3 as well. The CDR3 DNA is TGTGCCAGCAAGGGGGACAACTATGGCTACACCTTC. Protein sequence: CASKGDNYGYTF. This sequence joins TRBV6-5 and TRBJ1-2; possible D gene TRBD1, 6 bases. V was trimmed by 7 bases and J by 2 bases, leaving 8 bases between them. The CDR3 has 12 amino acids. Per the germline V gene, CDR1 is MNHEY and CDR2 is SVGAGI.

On this clone: One end of the junction varies from germline; a read error may be responsible. The sample holds other DNA sequences that translate to the same CDR3. The V and J genes are TRBV5-6 and TRBJ1-6; 7 nucleotides agree with TRBD1. This CDR3 has 17 amino acids. CDR1 and CDR2 (germline): SGHDT, YYEEEE. CDR3 in amino acids: CASSLRIQGYHNSPLHF. CDR3 nucleotide sequence: TGTGCCAGCAGCTTGAGGATACAGGGGTACCATAATTCCCCCCTCCACTTT.

This clone was seen only once. The rearrangement uses TRBV5-1 and TRBJ2-1; D is unclear. The V and J ends lost 7 bases and 9 bases respectively, with 17 bases between them. Per germline, CDR1 SGHRS and CDR2 YFSETQ. The CDR3 loop spans 13 amino acids. CDR3 loop: CASRIRQETEQFF. CDR3 bases: TGCGCCAGCCGTATCCGCCAGGAAACTGAGCAGTTCTTC.

This clone was recorded only once. The chain recombines TRBV7-2 with TRBJ2-3; TRBD2 might be the D (6 bases). The CDR3 sequence is 18 residues long. Germline CDR1 reads SGHTA; CDR2 reads FQGNSA. The V end lost 5 bases, the J end lost 2 bases, and 23 bases lay between the germline ends. The CDR3 DNA follows: TGTGCCAGCAGCCGATTAGGAGGGTACAGACTACTCACAGATACGCAGTATTTT. Protein product: CASSRLGGYRLLTDTQYF.

The gene calls are TRBV15 and TRBJ1-5; weak D call: TRBD1 (6 bases). V was clipped by 1 base and J by 3 bases, with 7 bases between them. There are 14 residues in the CDR3. Germline V lookup: CDR1 LNHNV, CDR2 YYDKDF (reference sequence). CDR3 protein: CATSRGQVNQPQHF. CDR3 in DNA: TGTGCCACCAGCAGAGGACAGGTCAATCAGCCCCAGCATTTT.

The V and J genes are TRBV19 and TRBJ2-3; 8 positions agree with TRBD1. V was pared by 10 bases and J by 4 bases, with 7 bases of the junction left unmatched. CDR3 size: 13 residues. Germline V lookup: CDR1 LNHDA, CDR2 SQIVND (reference sequence). As DNA, the CDR3 is TGTGCCACCCGACAGGGGATGGCAGATACGCAGTATTTT. Its protein is CATRQGMADTQYF.

The rearrangement links TRBV28 to TRBJ2-1, with TRBD2 as a possible D gene (6 bases). The CDR3 sequence is 11 residues long. Germline values: CDR1 MDHEN, CDR2 SYDVKM. V lost 5 bases and J 10 bases, leaving 9 bases between the germline ends. As DNA, the CDR3 is TGTGCCAGCAGTCGGCTAGCGGAGCAGTTCTTC. Residues: CASSRLAEQFF.

This clone was recorded only once. The V call is TRBV4-2, the J call TRBJ1-3; 10 nucleotides match TRBD1. The CDR3 consists of 16 residues. Germline V gene lookup returns CDR1 LGHNA and CDR2 YNFKEQ. The V gene end was trimmed by 4 bases and the J gene end by 8 bases; junction bases not matched to a gene: 11. DNA of the CDR3: TGTGCCAGCAGCCTAGCAACGGGACAGGGGCTGCACACCATATATTTT. It codes for CASSLATGQGLHTIYF.

V and J are TRBV5-6 and TRBJ2-3; 8 bases agree with TRBD1. Germline V gives CDR1 SGHDT, CDR2 YYEEEE. The CDR3 runs 16 residues. Losses at the gene ends were 2 bases for V and 2 bases for J; bases not matched to a gene: 7. CDR3 region: CASSFWDRPFTDTQYF. CDR3 coding DNA: TGTGCCAGCAGCTTTTGGGACAGGCCCTTCACAGATACGCAGTATTTT.

The chain recombines TRBV28 with TRBJ1-4, with D perhaps TRBD1 (5 bases). The length of the CDR3 is 14 residues. Germline CDR1 is MDHEN and CDR2 is SYDVKM. Trimming left V 6 bases short and J 8 bases short, with 16 bases between. The CDR3 coding sequence is TGTGCCAGCAGCCCCTACGGGACTGGGGAAAAACTGTTTTTT. Protein: CASSPYGTGEKLFF.

The gene calls are TRBV9 and TRBJ1-4; D unclear. Germline V gene lookup returns CDR1 SGDLS and CDR2 YYNGEE. The V gene lost 1 base and the J gene lost 7 bases, with 14 bases spanning the gap. The CDR3 is made up of 15 amino acids. The CDR3 coding sequence is TGTGCCAGCAGCGTACGAGGCGTAGAAGGTGAAAAACTGTTTTTT. It specifies CASSVRGVEGEKLFF. Complete variable domain (other parts from reference TRBV9 and TRBJ1-4): DSGVTQTPKHLITATGQRVTLRCSPRSGDLSVYWYQQSLDQGLQFLIQYYNGEERAKGNILERFSAQQFPDLHSELNLSSLELGDSALYFCASSVRGVEGEKLFFGSGTQLSVL.

The V call is TRBV2, the J call TRBJ2-5; D might be TRBD2 (5 bases). Trimming left V 11 bases short and J 2 bases short, with 15 bases between. CDR3 size: 13 residues. Germline V gene lookup returns CDR1 SNHLY and CDR2 FYNNEI. The CDR3: CAGKFSAQETQYF. The CDR3 nucleotides read TGTGCCGGCAAGTTTAGCGCACAAGAGACCCAGTACTTC. The full variable domain, in which reference TRBV2 and TRBJ2-5 provide the parts outside the CDR3, is EPEVTQTPSHQVTQMGQEVILRCVPISNHLYFYWYRQILGQKVEFLVSFYNNEISEKSEIFDDQFSVERPDGSNFTLKIRSTKLEDSAMYFCAGKFSAQETQYFGPGTRLLVL.

The chain employs TRBV4-1 and TRBJ2-7, with D hard to call. The CDR3 extends over 14 amino acids. The V end lost 0 bases, the J end lost 3 bases, and 9 bases lay between the germline ends. Germline V gene sequence: CDR1 MGHRA, CDR2 YSYEKL. The CDR3 spells CASSQDGSVYEQYF. DNA for the CDR3: TGCGCCAGCAGCCAAGACGGTTCCGTCTACGAGCAGTACTTC.

This clone came up once. The chain couples TRBV7-2 to TRBJ2-3; the match to TRBD2 covers 8 bases. Germline loops: CDR1 SGHTA, CDR2 FQGNSA. The CDR3 extends over 15 amino acids. With 5 bases clipped from V and 4 bases from J, the junction kept 8 bases outside the gene matches. In DNA, the CDR3 is TGTGCCAGCAGCACCAGCGGGGGATCCTCAGATACGCAGTATTTT. Amino acid sequence: CASSTSGGSSDTQYF.

This chain joins TRBV6-1 and TRBJ2-5; the match to TRBD2 covers 14 bases. This CDR3 is built from 15 residues. Germline CDR1 and CDR2: MNHNS and SASEGT. V lost 6 bases to trimming and J lost 4 bases; unmatched junction nucleotides: 4. CDR3 amino acids: CASRTGLAGGETQYF. DNA of the CDR3: TGTGCCAGCAGAACCGGACTAGCGGGAGGAGAGACCCAGTACTTC.

This chain links TRBV7-2 with TRBJ1-5, with D possibly being TRBD1 (6 bases). The CDR3 length is 15 residues. Looked up from germline, CDR1 is SGHTA and CDR2 is FQGNSA. Trimming shortened V by 4 bases and J by 1 base, and 11 bases separated the two germline ends. CDR3 loop: CASSWGGRSNQPQHF. The CDR3 bases are TGTGCCAGCAGCTGGGGGGGCAGGAGCAATCAGCCCCAGCATTTT.

The chain is built from TRBV7-8 and TRBJ1-4; TRBD1 might be the D (6 bases). Germline assignment: CDR1 SGHVS and CDR2 FQNEAQ. Trimming pared 3 bases from V and 8 bases from J, leaving 13 bases between. The CDR3 totals 14 residues. For the CDR3, the DNA is TGTGCCAGCAGCTTCAGGACAGTTGGGGAAAAACTGTTTTTT. It codes for CASSFRTVGEKLFF.

This chain uses TRBV27 with TRBJ1-6, with a weak D call TRBD1 (6 bases). Trimming removed 7 bases at V and 0 bases at J, with 13 bases between. The CDR3 contains 16 residues. Germline-derived CDR1 and CDR2 are MNHEY and SMNVEV (reference sequence). The CDR3 spells CASTPLTGSYNSPLHF. CDR3 bases: TGTGCCAGCACCCCCCTGACAGGCTCCTATAATTCACCCCTCCACTTT.

J is TRBJ2-5 and V is TRBV9; D uncertain. CDR3 length: 13 amino acids. Between the trimmed V and J ends, which lost 0 bases and 9 bases, there was a span of 12 bases. CDR1 is SGDLS, CDR2 YYNGEE, per germline. The CDR3 sequence: CASSVAPAGAQYF. The CDR3, as DNA: TGTGCCAGCAGCGTAGCCCCAGCCGGAGCCCAGTACTTC.

The chain is built from TRBV7-9 and TRBJ2-5; D is unclear. Germline CDR1 SEHNR, CDR2 FQNEAQ (reference sequence). V shed 5 bases and J shed 2 bases, with 9 bases lying between them. The CDR3 runs 13 residues. CDR3: CASSIQWQETQYF. CDR3 bases: TGTGCCAGCAGCATACAGTGGCAAGAGACCCAGTACTTC.

The chain links TRBV2 to TRBJ2-1; 12 positions agree with TRBD2. Germline V gene data show CDR1 as SNHLY and CDR2 as FYNNEI. This CDR3 has 16 residues. V gave up 8 bases and J gave up 6 bases; unmatched junction bases: 11. CDR3 bases: TGTGCCAGCGGGGGGAAGGCTAGCGGGGGGGCCAATGAGCAGTTCTTC. Translation: CASGGKASGGANEQFF.

This chain links TRBV20-1 with TRBJ1-1; possible D gene TRBD1, 6 bases. The CDR3 is 11 amino acids. V was cut by 1 base and J by 7 bases, with 7 bases left in between. Germline assignment: CDR1 DFQATT and CDR2 SNEGSKA (reference sequence). The CDR3 sequence: CSARGQVEAFF. As DNA, the CDR3 is TGCAGTGCTAGAGGACAGGTTGAAGCTTTCTTT.

V is TRBV11-1 and J is TRBJ2-7; D unclear. Trimming took off 7 bases at V and 3 bases at J, with 10 bases between the two ends. The germline V gene encodes CDR1 SGHAT and CDR2 FQDESV (reference sequence). The CDR3 is 12 amino acids. CDR3 DNA sequence: TGTGCCAGCACCCCCCCCGGCTACGAGCAGTACTTC. Protein sequence: CASTPPGYEQYF.